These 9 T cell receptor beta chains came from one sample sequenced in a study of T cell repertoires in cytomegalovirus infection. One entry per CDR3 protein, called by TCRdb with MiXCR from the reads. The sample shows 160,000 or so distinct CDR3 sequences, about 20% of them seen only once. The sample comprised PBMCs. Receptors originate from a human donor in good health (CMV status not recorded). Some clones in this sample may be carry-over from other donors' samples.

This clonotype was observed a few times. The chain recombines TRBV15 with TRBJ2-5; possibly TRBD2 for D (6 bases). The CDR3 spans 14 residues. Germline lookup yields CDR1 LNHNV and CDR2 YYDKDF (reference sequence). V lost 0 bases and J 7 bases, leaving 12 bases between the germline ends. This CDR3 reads CATSREGDFGTQYF. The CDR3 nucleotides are TGTGCCACCAGCAGAGAAGGGGACTTTGGGACCCAGTACTTC.

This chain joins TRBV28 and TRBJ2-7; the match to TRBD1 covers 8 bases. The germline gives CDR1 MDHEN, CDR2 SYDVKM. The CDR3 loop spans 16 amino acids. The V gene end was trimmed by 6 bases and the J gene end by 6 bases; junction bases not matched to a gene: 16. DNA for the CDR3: TGTGCCAGCAGCCGCCTAACCAGGGGCAGGGGGCGCGAGCAGTACTTC. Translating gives CASSRLTRGRGREQYF.

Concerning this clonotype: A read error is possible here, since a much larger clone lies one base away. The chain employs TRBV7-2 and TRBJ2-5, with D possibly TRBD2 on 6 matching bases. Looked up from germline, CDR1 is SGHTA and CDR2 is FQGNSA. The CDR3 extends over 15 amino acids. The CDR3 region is CASSTQGAPGENQYF. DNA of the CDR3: TGTGCCAGCAGCACCCAGGGAGCCCCGGGAGAGAACCAGTACTTC.

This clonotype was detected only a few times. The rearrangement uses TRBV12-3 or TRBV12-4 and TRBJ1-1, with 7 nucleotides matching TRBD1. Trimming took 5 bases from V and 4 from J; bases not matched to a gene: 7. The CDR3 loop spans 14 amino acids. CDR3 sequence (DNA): TGTGCCAGCAGTCCCGGACAGGAGCCCACTGAAGCTTTCTTT. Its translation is CASSPGQEPTEAFF.

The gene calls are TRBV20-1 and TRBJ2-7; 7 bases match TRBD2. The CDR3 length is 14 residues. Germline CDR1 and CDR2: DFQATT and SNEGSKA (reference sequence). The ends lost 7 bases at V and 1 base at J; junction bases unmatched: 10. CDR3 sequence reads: CSVWAGVLSYEQYF. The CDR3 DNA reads TGCAGTGTGTGGGCGGGAGTCCTGTCCTACGAGCAGTACTTC.

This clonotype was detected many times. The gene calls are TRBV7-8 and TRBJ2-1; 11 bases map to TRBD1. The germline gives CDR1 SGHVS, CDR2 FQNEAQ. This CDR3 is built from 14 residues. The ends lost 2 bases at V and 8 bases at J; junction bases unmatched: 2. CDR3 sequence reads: CASSLWTGGDEQFF. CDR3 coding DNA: TGTGCCAGCAGCTTATGGACAGGGGGCGATGAGCAGTTCTTC.

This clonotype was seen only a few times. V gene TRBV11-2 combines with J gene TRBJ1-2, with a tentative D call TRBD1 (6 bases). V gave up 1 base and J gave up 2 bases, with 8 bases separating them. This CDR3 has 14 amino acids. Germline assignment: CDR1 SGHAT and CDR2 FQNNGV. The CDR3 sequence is CASSLGTVNYGYTF. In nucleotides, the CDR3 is TGTGCCAGCAGCTTAGGGACAGTCAACTATGGCTACACCTTC.

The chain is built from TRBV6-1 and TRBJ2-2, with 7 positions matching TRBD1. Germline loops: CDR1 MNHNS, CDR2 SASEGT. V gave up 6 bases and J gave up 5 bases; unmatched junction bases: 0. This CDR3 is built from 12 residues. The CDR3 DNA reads TGTGCCAGCAGGACAGGGACCGGGGAGCTGTTTTTT. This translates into CASRTGTGELFF.

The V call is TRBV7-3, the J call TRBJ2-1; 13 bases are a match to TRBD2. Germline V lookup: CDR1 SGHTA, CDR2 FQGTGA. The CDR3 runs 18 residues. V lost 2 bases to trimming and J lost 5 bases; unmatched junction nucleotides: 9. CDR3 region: CASSLPLGTSGTHNEQFF. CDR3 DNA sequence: TGTGCCAGCAGCTTACCCCTCGGGACTAGCGGGACCCACAATGAGCAGTTCTTC.